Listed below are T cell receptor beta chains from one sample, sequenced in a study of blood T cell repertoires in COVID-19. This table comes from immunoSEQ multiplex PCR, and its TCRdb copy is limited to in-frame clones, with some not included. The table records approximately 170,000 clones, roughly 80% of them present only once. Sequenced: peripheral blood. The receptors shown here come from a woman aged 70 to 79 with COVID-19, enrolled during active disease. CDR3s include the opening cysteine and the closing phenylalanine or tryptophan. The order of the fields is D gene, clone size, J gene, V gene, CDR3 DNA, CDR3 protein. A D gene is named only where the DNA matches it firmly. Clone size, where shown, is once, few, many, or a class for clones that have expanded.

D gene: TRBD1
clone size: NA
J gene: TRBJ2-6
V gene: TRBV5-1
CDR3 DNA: TGCGCCAGCAGCTTACAGGGGTCGGGGGCCAACGTCCTGACTTTC
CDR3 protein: CASSLQGSGANVLTF

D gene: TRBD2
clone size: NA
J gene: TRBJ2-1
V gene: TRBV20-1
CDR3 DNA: TGCAGTGCTAGTCCTAATTGGGCTAGCGGGACCTACAATGAGCAGTTCTTC
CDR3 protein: CSASPNWASGTYNEQFF

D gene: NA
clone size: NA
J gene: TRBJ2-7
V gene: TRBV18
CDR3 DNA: TGTGCCAGCTCACCACGTCGGACTGACGAGCAGTACTTC
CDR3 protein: CASSPRRTDEQYF

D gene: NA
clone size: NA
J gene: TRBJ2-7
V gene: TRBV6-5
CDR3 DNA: TGTGCCAGCAGTTACTCGGGACTCTCGACCTACGAGCAGTACTTC
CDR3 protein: CASSYSGLSTYEQYF

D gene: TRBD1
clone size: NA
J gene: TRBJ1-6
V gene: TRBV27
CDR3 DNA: TGTGCCAGCAGTGTTGGATCTCGGACAGGGGTGACAAAACCCCTCCACTTT
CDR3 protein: CASSVGSRTGVTKPLHF

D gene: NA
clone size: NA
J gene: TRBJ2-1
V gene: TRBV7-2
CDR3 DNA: TGTGCCAGCAGCTTAGGCCAGGGCAATGAGCAGTTCTTC
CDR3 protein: CASSLGQGNEQFF

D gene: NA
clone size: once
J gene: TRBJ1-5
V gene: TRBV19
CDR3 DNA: TGTGCCAGTAGCACAGGACGGACAGGCAATCAGCCCCAGCATTTT
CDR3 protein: CASSTGRTGNQPQHF

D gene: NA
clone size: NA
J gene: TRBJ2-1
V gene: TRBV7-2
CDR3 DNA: TGTGCCAGCAGCGGAGCTCTTGAGCAGTTCTTC
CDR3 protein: CASSGALEQFF

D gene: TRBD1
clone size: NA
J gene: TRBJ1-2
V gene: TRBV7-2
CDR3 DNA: TGTGCCAGCCGAGAGGGGGCGGGCTATGGCTACACCTTC
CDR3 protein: CASREGAGYGYTF

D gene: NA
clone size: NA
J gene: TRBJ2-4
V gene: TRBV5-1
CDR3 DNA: TGCGCCAGCAGCTTTGGGGCTAGTTCCAAAAACATTCAGTACTTC
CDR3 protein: CASSFGASSKNIQYF

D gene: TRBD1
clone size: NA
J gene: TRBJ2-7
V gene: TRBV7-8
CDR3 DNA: TGTGCCAGCAGCTTAGGGCAGGGGGCAAACCTGGACTACGAGCAGTACTTC
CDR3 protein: CASSLGQGANLDYEQYF

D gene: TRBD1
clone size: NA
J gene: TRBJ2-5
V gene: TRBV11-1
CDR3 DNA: TGTGCCAGCAGCTTTTCGACAGGGGGTGGCCAAGAGACCCAGTACTTC
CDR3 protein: CASSFSTGGGQETQYF

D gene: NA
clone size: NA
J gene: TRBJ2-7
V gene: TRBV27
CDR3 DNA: TGTGCCAGCAGTTTAAGAGGAGTCTACGAGCAGTACTTC
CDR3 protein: CASSLRGVYEQYF

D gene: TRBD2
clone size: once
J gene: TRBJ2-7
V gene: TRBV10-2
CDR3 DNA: TGCGCCAGCAGGGGACTAGCGGGACGCTACGAGCAGTACTTC
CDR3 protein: CASRGLAGRYEQYF